What follows are 29 T cell receptor beta chains derived from one specimen sequenced in a study of cytotoxic CD8 clonotypes in ibrutinib-treated CLL. Sequencing used immunoSEQ multiplex PCR; TCRdb keeps in-frame clones, though not all of them. This table has over 120,000 clones, roughly 76% appearing once. The sample was PBMCs, taken after 24 months of ibrutinib treatment. The receptors stem from a human donor with chronic lymphocytic leukemia.

This clone was seen a single time. This chain connects TRBV4-3 to TRBJ2-7, with D possibly matching TRBD1 (6 bases). Trimming pared 0 bases from V and 3 bases from J, leaving 21 bases between. In germline, CDR1 is LGHNA, CDR2 YSLEER. CDR3 length: 18 residues. The CDR3 loop is CASSQEVGRQGYVYEQYF. CDR3 nucleotide sequence: TGCGCCAGCAGCCAAGAGGTGGGTCGGCAGGGGTACGTCTACGAGCAGTACTTC.

This rearrangement joins TRBV6-1 to TRBJ2-3; weak D call: TRBD2 (6 bases). CDR3 length: 12 residues. V gave up 1 base and J gave up 10 bases, with 9 bases separating them. Germline-derived CDR1 and CDR2 are MNHNS and SASEGT. The CDR3 DNA reads as TGTGCCAGCAGTGAAGGAAGCGGGCCGCAGTATTTT. This translates into CASSEGSGPQYF.

J is TRBJ2-3 and V is TRBV9, with D uncertain. The V end lost 2 bases, the J end lost 2 bases, and 9 bases lay between the germline ends. CDR3 size: 14 residues. The germline V gene has CDR1 SGDLS and CDR2 YYNGEE. CDR3 region: CASSVDRTTDTQYF. For the CDR3, the DNA is TGTGCCAGCAGCGTTGATCGGACCACAGATACGCAGTATTTT.

The chain couples TRBV29-1 to TRBJ2-7; the D call may be TRBD1 or TRBD2 (5 bases each). The germline V gene has CDR1 SQVTM and CDR2 ANQGSEA. The CDR3 is 12 residues long. The V end lost 7 bases, the J end lost 4 bases, and 14 bases lay between the germline ends. This CDR3 is CSALGDGYEQYF. The CDR3 coding sequence is TGCAGCGCCCTGGGGGACGGGTACGAGCAGTACTTC.

This clone was observed at least ten times. V usage is TRBV28 and J usage is TRBJ2-1; 9 bases agree with TRBD1. Trimming at V came to 5 bases and at J to 7 bases, leaving 3 bases not matched to a gene. The CDR3 spans 13 residues. The germline V gene has CDR1 MDHEN and CDR2 SYDVKM. The CDR3: CASSTGGWNEQFF. CDR3 in DNA: TGTGCCAGCAGTACAGGGGGCTGGAATGAGCAGTTCTTC. The whole variable domain, remainder taken from reference TRBV28 and TRBJ2-1, is DVKVTQSSRYLVKRTGEKVFLECVQDMDHENMFWYRQDPGLGLRLIYFSYDVKMKEKGDIPEGYSVSREKKERFSLILESASTNQTSMYLCASSTGGWNEQFFGPGTRLTVL.

The CDR3 spells CASSTEGLADTQYF. In nucleotides, the CDR3 is TGTGCCAGCAGCACGGAGGGTCTCGCAGATACGCAGTATTTT. The rearrangement uses TRBV7-3 and TRBJ2-3; D is perhaps TRBD2 (6 bases). The CDR3 covers 14 residues. V dropped 5 bases and J dropped 4 bases, with 13 bases sitting between them. Germline-derived CDR1 and CDR2 are SGHTA and FQGTGA.

The chain combines TRBV6-1 with TRBJ1-5; the D gene is possibly TRBD1 (5 bases). This CDR3 comprises 13 residues. V was shortened by 7 bases and J by 5 bases, with 12 bases between the two germline ends. Per the germline V gene, CDR1 is MNHNS and CDR2 is SASEGT. The CDR3 DNA reads as TGTGCCAGCACCTCGACAGCCTATCAGCCCCAGCATTTT. This sequence encodes CASTSTAYQPQHF.

The chain recombines TRBV6-5 with TRBJ2-1; unclear D gene. CDR1 and CDR2 (germline): MNHEY, SVGAGI. This CDR3 comprises 13 residues. V gave up 5 bases and J gave up 1 base, with 6 bases separating them. The DNA of the CDR3 is TGTGCCAGCAGTGTTGAGTCCTACAATGAGCAGTTCTTC. Translating it yields CASSVESYNEQFF.

V and J are TRBV7-8 and TRBJ2-5, with 9 nucleotides matching TRBD1. The CDR3 extends over 15 amino acids. Germline lookup yields CDR1 SGHVS and CDR2 FQNEAQ. Unmatched junction bases numbered 10, after V lost 6 bases and J lost 5 bases. CDR3 DNA: TGTGCCAGCAGACCCCGGACAGGGGTATGGGAGACCCAGTACTTC. This encodes CASRPRTGVWETQYF.

This clone was observed a single time. The rearrangement links TRBV9 to TRBJ2-3, with 10 bases identical to TRBD2. The CDR3 runs 16 residues. Germline V gene lookup returns CDR1 SGDLS and CDR2 YYNGEE. The V gene end was trimmed by 4 bases and the J gene end by 1 base; junction bases not matched to a gene: 6. DNA for the CDR3: TGTGCCAGCAGCTTAGGACTAGCGGCAGGCACAGATACGCAGTATTTT. Encoded protein: CASSLGLAAGTDTQYF.

The chain uses TRBV19 and TRBJ2-1, with a possible D match to TRBD2 (5 bases). V dropped 5 bases and J dropped 0 bases, with 11 bases sitting between them. CDR1 and CDR2 from the germline V gene are LNHDA and SQIVND (reference sequence). The CDR3 totals 15 residues. The CDR3, as DNA: TGTGCCAGTAGTCCGAAGCGGTACTCCTACAATGAGCAGTTCTTC. Its protein product is CASSPKRYSYNEQFF.

The chain is built from TRBV2 and TRBJ2-3; 7 nucleotides agree with TRBD1. The CDR3 spans 14 residues. Germline V gene lookup returns CDR1 SNHLY and CDR2 FYNNEI. Germline trimming cut 7 bases from V and 6 bases from J; bases unmatched to any gene: 10. In nucleotides, the CDR3 is TGTGCCAGCACTCCCGACAGGGTAGGGGATACGCAGTATTTT. Protein product: CASTPDRVGDTQYF.

The rearrangement joins TRBV19 to TRBJ1-3; no definite D call. The CDR3 loop spans 10 amino acids. Looked up from germline, CDR1 is LNHDA and CDR2 is SQIVND (reference sequence). The CDR3 nucleotides are TGTCCAGTCGGGGGAAACACCATATATTTT. It codes for CPVGGNTIYF.

The rearrangement links TRBV5-8 to TRBJ1-1; D remains ambiguous. CDR1 and CDR2 (germline): SGHTS, YDEGEE. V lost 0 bases and J 5 bases, leaving 17 bases between the germline ends. CDR3 length: 16 residues. CDR3 loop: CASSLAVGARDTEAFF. CDR3 bases: TGTGCCAGCAGCTTGGCCGTGGGAGCGCGGGATACTGAAGCTTTCTTT. The full variable domain, in which reference TRBV5-8 and TRBJ1-1 provide the parts outside the CDR3, is EAGVTQSPTHLIKTRGQQATLRCSPISGHTSVYWYQQALGLGLQFLLWYDEGEERNRGNFPPRFSGRQFPNYSSELNVNALELEDSALYLCASSLAVGARDTEAFFGQGTRLTVV.

V usage is TRBV2 and J usage is TRBJ2-2; 8 bases are a match to TRBD1. Unmatched junction bases numbered 12, after V lost 5 bases and J lost 4 bases. CDR1 and CDR2 (germline): SNHLY, FYNNEI. The CDR3 loop spans 17 amino acids. The CDR3 DNA reads TGTGCCAGCAGTACTAATACAGGGGGAGACCCCACCGGGGAGCTGTTTTTT. It yields the protein CASSTNTGGDPTGELFF.

The gene calls are TRBV19 and TRBJ2-2; TRBD2 is a possible D gene (5 bases). Germline CDR1 is LNHDA and CDR2 is SQIVND (reference sequence). V was trimmed by 7 bases and J by 1 base, leaving 10 bases between them. The CDR3 runs 14 residues. The DNA of the CDR3 is TGTGCCAGTATGGCACTAGAGAACACCGGGGAGCTGTTTTTT. Translating gives CASMALENTGELFF.

The chain recombines TRBV28 with TRBJ1-5; 9 nucleotides agree with TRBD1. The CDR3 is 14 residues long. CDR1 and CDR2 from the germline V gene are MDHEN and SYDVKM. The trim removed 4 bases at V and 7 bases at J, leaving 5 bases unmatched. CDR3: CASSSDRGGQPQHF. The DNA of the CDR3 is TGTGCCAGCAGTTCGGACAGGGGAGGCCAGCCCCAGCATTTT. Full variable domain (missing parts from reference TRBV28 and TRBJ1-5): DVKVTQSSRYLVKRTGEKVFLECVQDMDHENMFWYRQDPGLGLRLIYFSYDVKMKEKGDIPEGYSVSREKKERFSLILESASTNQTSMYLCASSSDRGGQPQHFGDGTRLSIL.

Only a few counts were recorded for this clone. The chain joins TRBV28 to TRBJ1-2; tentatively, D is TRBD1 (6 bases). Trimming removed 5 bases at V and 4 bases at J, with 11 bases between. Germline loops: CDR1 MDHEN, CDR2 SYDVKM. The CDR3 contains 13 residues. CDR3 residues: CASSGQYVYGYTF. The CDR3 DNA follows: TGTGCCAGCAGTGGACAGTACGTCTATGGCTACACCTTC.

The chain links TRBV9 to TRBJ2-4, with 7 bases fitting TRBD2. The CDR3 covers 17 residues. The germline CDR1 and CDR2 sequences are SGDLS and YYNGEE. V shed 3 bases, J shed 2 bases, and the junction held 11 bases outside the gene matches. CDR3 loop: CASSERTRKWSKNIQYF. CDR3 sequence (DNA): TGTGCCAGCAGCGAACGGACTAGGAAGTGGTCCAAAAACATTCAGTACTTC.

The chain employs TRBV7-2 and TRBJ2-5; no firm D call. CDR1 is SGHTA and CDR2 is FQGNSA in the germline V gene. The CDR3 loop spans 14 amino acids. V gave up 4 bases and J gave up 2 bases, with 11 bases separating them. Here the CDR3 reads CASSSGPIQETQYF. In nucleotides, the CDR3 is TGTGCCAGCAGCTCAGGACCGATACAAGAGACCCAGTACTTC.

This chain uses TRBV6-1 with TRBJ2-7; D is ambiguous. From germline, CDR1 is MNHNS and CDR2 SASEGT. The CDR3 totals 13 residues. The V gene lost 2 bases and the J gene lost 10 bases, with 15 bases spanning the gap. CDR3 amino acids: CASSEPATVVQYF. The CDR3 DNA sequence: TGTGCCAGCAGTGAACCGGCGACGGTAGTTCAGTACTTC.

This rearrangement joins TRBV9 to TRBJ2-2; 9 bases map to TRBD1. Trimming took 6 bases from V and 7 from J; bases not matched to a gene: 7. This CDR3 spans 14 amino acids. CDR1 and CDR2 (germline): SGDLS, YYNGEE. CDR3 nucleotide sequence: TGTGCCAGCACCACACAGGGGGCTGGCGGGGAGCTGTTTTTT. Protein sequence: CASTTQGAGGELFF.

This sequence joins TRBV30 and TRBJ1-2, with D perhaps matching TRBD1 (5 bases). Trimming pared 5 bases from V and 8 bases from J, leaving 15 bases between. This CDR3 spans 12 amino acids. Germline V CDR1 and CDR2: GTSNPN, SVGIG (reference sequence). The CDR3 here is CAWGTGPGGYTF. For the CDR3, the DNA is TGTGCCTGGGGAACGGGACCGGGCGGCTACACCTTC.

This clone appeared a single time. The chain joins TRBV4-3 to TRBJ2-2; D is undetermined. Trimming removed 4 bases from V and 4 bases from J, with 13 bases in between. Germline CDR1 and CDR2: LGHNA and YSLEER. There are 15 residues in the CDR3. The CDR3 DNA is TGCGCCAGCAGCCGTACACAGTGGGTCACCGGGGAGCTGTTTTTT. It codes for CASSRTQWVTGELFF.

This chain joins TRBV29-1 and TRBJ2-5, with TRBD2 matching 8 bases. With V trimmed by 4 bases and J by 4 bases, 11 bases remained unmatched. Germline loops: CDR1 SQVTM, CDR2 ANQGSEA. The CDR3 totals 15 residues. The CDR3: CSVGGGPGGVETQYF. As DNA, the CDR3 is TGCAGCGTTGGCGGCGGCCCCGGGGGGGTAGAGACCCAGTACTTC.

V usage is TRBV11-2 and J usage is TRBJ2-7; D remains ambiguous. Germline loops: CDR1 SGHAT, CDR2 FQNNGV. The germline V and J ends were trimmed by 5 bases and 1 base, with 9 bases remaining between them. CDR3 size: 13 residues. The CDR3: CASSRAFSYEQYF. The CDR3 nucleotides read TGTGCCAGCAGCCGGGCGTTTTCCTACGAGCAGTACTTC.

J is TRBJ2-1 and V is TRBV27; 9 bases are shared with TRBD2. V dropped 11 bases and J dropped 8; count of bases not matched to a gene: 10. The length of the CDR3 is 13 residues. CDR1 and CDR2 from the germline V gene are MNHEY and SMNVEV (reference sequence). The CDR3 sequence is CAARAGGRDEQFF. CDR3 nucleotides: TGTGCCGCGCGGGCGGGAGGGAGGGATGAGCAGTTCTTC.

CDR3 region: CASSSRGNSYNSPLHF. The DNA of the CDR3 is TGCGCCAGCAGCTCCAGGGGCAACTCCTATAATTCACCCCTCCACTTT. The chain uses TRBV5-1 and TRBJ1-6; a weak D match, TRBD1 (6 bases). In germline, CDR1 is SGHRS, CDR2 YFSETQ. This CDR3 has 16 amino acids. V was pared by 3 bases and J by 0 bases, with 10 bases between.

This chain connects TRBV4-2 to TRBJ2-7, with 9 bases lining up with TRBD1. Germline assignment: CDR1 LGHNA and CDR2 YNFKEQ. This CDR3 is 16 amino acids long. The junction had 7 bases not matched to a gene; V was cut back by 1 base and J by 3 bases. The CDR3 nucleotides are TGTGCCAGCAGCCAAGTGTCTACGGGACAGGGCTACGAGCAGTACTTC. Translating gives CASSQVSTGQGYEQYF.